Listed below are T cell receptor beta chains from one sample, sequenced in a study of cytomegalovirus exposure and HLA in healthy donors. Some clones are missing from TCRdb's copy, which holds only in-frame ones; the method was immunoSEQ multiplex PCR. The data contain some 110,000 clones, around 66% of them singletons. The sequencing sample was made of PBMCs. The receptors were sampled from a woman aged 35 to 49 in good health and CMV-seropositive. Each CDR3 is given with its conserved first and last residue. A D gene is named only where the DNA matches it firmly. Size is stated for part of the rows, as once, few or many counts, or as a class when the clone is expanded.

TGTGCCAGCAGCTTGGGACTCCAAGAGACCCAGTACTTC | CASSLGLQETQYF | TRBJ2-5 | 13 | TRBV5-6 | . | .
TGTGCCAGCAGCAAGACTAGCGGGGGGGCCGCAGATACGCAGTATTTT | CASSKTSGGAADTQYF | TRBJ2-3 | 16 | TRBV7-9 | . | TRBD2
TGTGCCAGCAGTGAAGGGGGACAGGGTGACAATCAGCCCCAGCATTTT | CASSEGGQGDNQPQHF | TRBJ1-5 | 16 | TRBV2 | . | TRBD1
TGTGCCAGCAGGCCAGTGAACAGGGCAGGTGAAAAACTGTTTTTT | CASRPVNRAGEKLFF | TRBJ1-4 | 15 | TRBV6-1 | . | .
TGTGCCAGCAGCTTAGGGCTAGCAGGCCACAATGAGCAGTTCTTC | CASSLGLAGHNEQFF | TRBJ2-1 | 15 | TRBV7-9 | once | .
TGTGCCTGGAACCAGGGCGGTGGCTACACCTTC | CAWNQGGGYTF | TRBJ1-2 | 11 | TRBV30 | . | .
TGTGCCAGCTCCAAGGCCGGACAGGGTACCGGGGAGCTGTTTTTT | CASSKAGQGTGELFF | TRBJ2-2 | 15 | TRBV18 | few | TRBD1
TGTGCCAGCAGCCTGGGCAAAAAGACAGTCGAGCAGTACTTC | CASSLGKKTVEQYF | TRBJ2-7 | 14 | TRBV7-9 | . | .
TGCGCCAGCAGCCAAGGAGGGGCGGGAGGCTCGTTTGGAGAGACCCAGTACTTC | CASSQGGAGGSFGETQYF | TRBJ2-5 | 18 | TRBV4-1 | . | TRBD2
TGTGCCAGCAGCCCCCAGGGGAACTCCTACAATGAGCAGTTCTTC | CASSPQGNSYNEQFF | TRBJ2-1 | 15 | TRBV7-6 | . | .
TGTGCCAGCAGCCCGACTACAGAGAACACTGAAGCTTTCTTT | CASSPTTENTEAFF | TRBJ1-1 | 14 | TRBV7-9 | . | .
TGTGCCAGCAGTTACTCGAGGTATGGTGAAGCTTTCTTT | CASSYSRYGEAFF | TRBJ1-1 | 13 | TRBV6-6 | . | .
TGTGCCAGCAGCCCCCTAAAGACAGACAGGGTAAACAATCAGCCCCAGCATTTT | CASSPLKTDRVNNQPQHF | TRBJ1-5 | 18 | TRBV5-5 | . | TRBD1
TGTGCCAGCTCACCCACCGGGTCCTCCTACGAGCAGTACTTC | CASSPTGSSYEQYF | TRBJ2-7 | 14 | TRBV18 | . | .
TGTGCCTGGAGCCGGGACAGGGGTAACTATGGCTACACCTTC | CAWSRDRGNYGYTF | TRBJ1-2 | 14 | TRBV30 | . | TRBD1
TGTGCCAGCAGCCTATCCGGGACTAGCGGCTACGAGCAGTACTTC | CASSLSGTSGYEQYF | TRBJ2-7 | 15 | TRBV14 | few | TRBD2
TGTGCCAGTAGTCGGGGACTAGCGGGGGGGTCAGATACGCAGTATTTT | CASSRGLAGGSDTQYF | TRBJ2-3 | 16 | TRBV19 | . | TRBD2
TGTGCTAGTGCCTCGGGGTTAGCGGGGGGGCCGGGCACAGATACGCAGTATTTT | CASASGLAGGPGTDTQYF | TRBJ2-3 | 18 | TRBV12-5 | . | TRBD2
TGCGCCAGCAGCTCTGGGTCAGGGAGGGAGACCCAGTACTTC | CASSSGSGRETQYF | TRBJ2-5 | 14 | TRBV5-1 | . | .
TGTGCCAGCAACCCCGGGACAGTTACAGATACGCAGTATTTT | CASNPGTVTDTQYF | TRBJ2-3 | 14 | TRBV6-1 | few | TRBD1
TGTGCCAGCAGTTTCCAGAACACTAACTATGGCTACACCTTC | CASSFQNTNYGYTF | TRBJ1-2 | 14 | TRBV28 | . | .
TGTGCCAGCGGAAACAGAGCCTACGAGCAGTACTTC | CASGNRAYEQYF | TRBJ2-7 | 12 | TRBV6-5 | . | .
TGTGCCAGCAGTGTCGGGACAGGGGGTAATTCACCCCTCCACTTT | CASSVGTGGNSPLHF | TRBJ1-6 | 15 | TRBV2 | . | TRBD1
TGTGCCAGCAGTTACTTACCGGGAGCGGCCAAAAACATTCAGTACTTC | CASSYLPGAAKNIQYF | TRBJ2-4 | 16 | TRBV6-5 | once | .
TGTGCCAGCAGTAAGACAGGGATGCCCTACGAGCAGTACTTC | CASSKTGMPYEQYF | TRBJ2-7 | 14 | TRBV27 | few | TRBD1
TGTGCCAGCAGCCCTGGACTATCCACCCAAGAGACCCAGTACTTC | CASSPGLSTQETQYF | TRBJ2-5 | 15 | TRBV6-5 | . | .
TGTGCCAGCAGCCCTAGCGCTAGCACAGATACGCAGTATTTT | CASSPSASTDTQYF | TRBJ2-3 | 14 | TRBV7-3 | . | .
TGCAGCGTTGATGAGGGGGCTTGGGGCTACACCTTC | CSVDEGAWGYTF | TRBJ1-2 | 12 | TRBV29-1 | once | TRBD1
TGTGCCAGCAGCTTAGCGGACAGGGGGCAAACTGAAGCTTTCTTT | CASSLADRGQTEAFF | TRBJ1-1 | 15 | TRBV7-8 | . | TRBD1
TGTGCCAGCAGCGCCAGGCTTACTTCCTACAATGAGCAGTTCTTC | CASSARLTSYNEQFF | TRBJ2-1 | 15 | TRBV11-2 | . | .
TGTGCCAGCAGCCAAGGGGGGCACCAACAGGCCCCCGGGGAGCTGTTTTTT | CASSQGGHQQAPGELFF | TRBJ2-2 | 17 | TRBV4-2 | . | .
TGTGCCAGTAGTCGCGGGATGAACACTGAAGCTTTCTTT | CASSRGMNTEAFF | TRBJ1-1 | 13 | TRBV19 | . | .
TGTGCCAGTAGTAAACGGACAGGGGTTGTAGGTCAGCCCCAGCATTTT | CASSKRTGVVGQPQHF | TRBJ1-5 | 16 | TRBV19 | . | TRBD1
TGTGCCAGCAGCGGGAACAGCGAAGGCTCACCCCTCCACTTT | CASSGNSEGSPLHF | TRBJ1-6 | 14 | TRBV6-5 | . | .
TGTGCCAGCAGCCCACTAGCGGGAGGGAGCACCGGGGAGCTGTTTTTT | CASSPLAGGSTGELFF | TRBJ2-2 | 16 | TRBV7-9 | once | TRBD2
TGTGCCAGCAGTGAACAGCTGGGACAGGGGCGGAATGAGCAGTTCTTC | CASSEQLGQGRNEQFF | TRBJ2-1 | 16 | TRBV6-1 | few | TRBD1
TGTGCCAGCAGCGTAATAGCGAGCTTGACAGATACGCAGTATTTT | CASSVIASLTDTQYF | TRBJ2-3 | 15 | TRBV9 | . | .
TGTGCCAGCAGCTGGCCCCCCGGGACTAGCGCTTACAATGAGCAGTTCTTC | CASSWPPGTSAYNEQFF | TRBJ2-1 | 17 | TRBV7-2 | . | TRBD2
TGTGCCAGCAGCCCACTAGCGGGGGGCACAGATACGCAGTATTTT | CASSPLAGGTDTQYF | TRBJ2-3 | 15 | TRBV7-8 | . | TRBD2
TGTGCCAGCAGCTTAGGGGACAGGGTTGGGACTGAAGCTTTCTTT | CASSLGDRVGTEAFF | TRBJ1-1 | 15 | TRBV7-6 | . | TRBD1
TGCAGCGTTGAAGAATTGGACAGGGGAACCTACGAGCAGTACTTC | CSVEELDRGTYEQYF | TRBJ2-7 | 15 | TRBV29-1 | few | TRBD1
TGTGCCACCAGCAGGGACACCTCCTACGAGCAGTACTTC | CATSRDTSYEQYF | TRBJ2-7 | 13 | TRBV15 | . | .
TGTGCCAGCAGCTCGTACTCGACAGGGTCGAACACTGAAGCTTTCTTT | CASSSYSTGSNTEAFF | TRBJ1-1 | 16 | TRBV11-3 | . | TRBD1
TGTGCCAGCAGTGAGATGGGACAGGGGAACTATGGCTACACCTTC | CASSEMGQGNYGYTF | TRBJ1-2 | 15 | TRBV6-1 | . | TRBD1
TGTGCCAGCAGCGCCCCGGCCGGGGAGCTGTTTTTT | CASSAPAGELFF | TRBJ2-2 | 12 | TRBV9 | . | .
TGTGCCAGCAGCTTGGGGCAGTCTAACTATGGCTACACCTTC | CASSLGQSNYGYTF | TRBJ1-2 | 14 | TRBV5-6 | . | .
TGTGCCAGCCAGAACACCGATTACAATGAGCAGTTCTTC | CASQNTDYNEQFF | TRBJ2-1 | 13 | TRBV6-1 | . | .
TGTGCTAGTGGCCTGGCCGCCGATAATTCACCCCTCCACTTT | CASGLAADNSPLHF | TRBJ1-6 | 14 | TRBV12-5 | once | .
TGCGCCAGCATGGGGACATTGGGCAATCAGCCCCAGCATTTT | CASMGTLGNQPQHF | TRBJ1-5 | 14 | TRBV10-2 | . | .
TGTGCCAGCAGCAACGAGGCCGCAACTAATGAAAAACTGTTTTTT | CASSNEAATNEKLFF | TRBJ1-4 | 15 | TRBV2 | . | .
TGTGCCAGCAGCGTAGGGGGGGACCCAGGCACAGATACGCAGTATTTT | CASSVGGDPGTDTQYF | TRBJ2-3 | 16 | TRBV9 | . | .
TGCGCCAGCAGCCTCCCAGGACAGATGAACACTGAAGCTTTCTTT | CASSLPGQMNTEAFF | TRBJ1-1 | 15 | TRBV5-1 | few | .
TGTGCCAGCAGCGTAGCTACGGGTGGCAGGGGGCATTCAACTAACTATGGCTACACCTTC | CASSVATGGRGHSTNYGYTF | TRBJ1-2 | 20 | TRBV9 | few | TRBD1
TGCGCCAGCAGTGAACAGAGCTATAATTCACCCCTCCACTTT | CASSEQSYNSPLHF | TRBJ1-6 | 14 | TRBV10-2 | . | .
TGTGCCAGCAGTTACTCACGGGGAGGCTATGGCTACACCTTC | CASSYSRGGYGYTF | TRBJ1-2 | 14 | TRBV6-5 | . | .